This T cell receptor beta chain came from a study of control samples from healthy donors and cancer patients. The CDR3 totals 16 residues. Germline CDR1 reads KGHSH; CDR2 reads LQKENI. Trimming removed 6 bases from V and 0 bases from J, with 15 bases in between. Assay used: immunoSEQ multiplex PCR; TCRdb lists only in-frame clones, some missing. The sample shows about 61,000 clones, 90% of them seen only once. This rearrangement joins TRBV18 to TRBJ1-3, with a possible D match to TRBD1 (5 bases). The sequencing input was PBMCs. The TCR sequence derives from a man aged 55 to 69 with colorectal cancer. The CDR3 region is CASSRGQLTSGNTIYF. As DNA, the CDR3 is TGTGCCAGCTCTCGAGGACAACTTACCTCTGGAAACACCATATATTTT.